This T cell receptor beta chain was recorded in a study of identical twins. CDR3 length: 15 amino acids. Trimming cost V 6 bases and J 6 bases, with 19 bases left between them. Germline V gene lookup returns CDR1 MNHEY and CDR2 SMNVEV (reference sequence). Study-level points and caveats: Reduced insertions were recorded for abundant cord blood beta clonotypes, with no such pattern in memory repertoires.

MiXCR, run by TCRdb on the 5' RACE reads, gives a single entry per CDR3 protein. The sample lists about 200,000 distinct CDR3 sequences; over 5.5% were seen once. As for this clonotype: What it recognizes is unknown.

These records were also assigned to another study, of T cells expressing NK-cell markers.

Sequencing used CD8+ T cells sorted from blood. The TCR was taken from a woman between 18 and 30 years old in good health. This sequence joins TRBV27 and TRBJ2-3, with a possible D match to TRBD1 (6 bases). CDR3 in DNA: TGTGCCAGCAGGACCATGGGGGCCCCTGGGGATACGCAGTATTTT. It yields the protein CASRTMGAPGDTQYF.